This T cell receptor (beta chain) was sequenced for a study of Graves' ophthalmopathy and Graves' hyperthyroidism. The CDR3 covers 13 residues. Germline V gene lookup returns CDR1 SQVTM and CDR2 ANQGSEA. V gave up 4 bases and J gave up 7 bases; unmatched junction bases: 9. This clonotype occurred many times. Amplified TCR beta CDR3 regions were obtained using RNA transcripts as template. RT-PCR in the first round used HTBI primers; a second-round multiplex PCR followed. A single record per CDR3 protein comes from TCRdb applying MiXCR to the multiplex PCR reads. The sample has hundreds of thousands of distinct CDR3 sequences, approximately 22% seen once; the top ten hold more than 5.5%.

V and J are TRBV29-1 and TRBJ1-2; 7 bases map to TRBD1. The origin of this receptor is a woman under 30 with stable Graves' hyperthyroidism. Some clones in this sample may be carry-over from other donors' samples. Source material: peripheral blood. The DNA of the CDR3 is TGCAGCGTTGGAGGGGGCGGTATCAGTGGCTACACCTTC. Translation: CSVGGGGISGYTF.